Sequencing of this TCR beta chain was carried out in a study of identical twins. Regarding the study as a whole: It was out-of-frame TCR alpha sharing in monozygotic twins that models underestimated. The more abundant beta clonotypes in cord blood had fewer insertions, and memory repertoires did not show this.

This clonotype was counted ten times or more. Its antigen is not identified. The CDR3 covers 16 residues. The ends lost 3 bases at V and 3 bases at J; junction bases unmatched: 9. Germline V lookup: CDR1 MRHNA, CDR2 SNTAGT. TCRdb independently ran MiXCR on the 5' RACE reads; one entry per CDR3 protein. The table has approximately 190,000 distinct CDR3 sequences, approximately 16% seen once. This sample also appeared in a second study, on T cells expressing NK-cell markers. As that study records: Of eight sequenced donors, seven were HCMV-seropositive and one HCMV-seronegative. Sorting in several experiments was restricted by an anti-gamma-delta TCR antibody to alpha-beta TCR T cells.

This TCR derives from a woman in her late teens or twenties in good health. The chain is built from TRBV6-4 and TRBJ2-3; TRBD2 aligns across 7 bases. Source material: CD8+ T cells sorted from blood. The CDR3 spells CASSEGGGSGTDTQYF. In DNA, the CDR3 is TGTGCCAGCAGTGAGGGTGGCGGGAGTGGAACAGATACGCAGTATTTT.